The sequence of this TCR beta chain was determined in a study of T cell responses to AZD1222 COVID-19 vaccine (dated by TCRdb to the early 2020s). As for the study more broadly: TCR sequencing covered some 250 trial participants: 207 given two doses of AZD1222 and about 26 given two doses of MenACWY control vaccine. Enrollment into the trials was organized by age into subgroups of 18-55, 56-69 and 70-plus years, and those subgroups contained about 160, 30 and 59 TCR-sequenced participants, respectively.

Comment on this clone: The antigen this receptor binds is unknown. Base qualities were left out, and no much larger clone turns up one base away.

The label giving this sample's time point can be read as: about 28 days (+/-7) after the second vaccine dose. AZD1222 recipients whose second dose came at about 4 weeks and those whose second dose came at about 12 weeks were combined into one group, since spike-specific TCR depth and breadth did not differ between the two schedules. Vaccinee samples came from UK trials COV001 and COV002, including a single-blind randomized controlled phase 2/3 trial of AZD1222 (ChAdOx1 nCoV-19) in healthy adults. For TCRbeta chain sequencing, PBMC samples from trial participants were taken at day 0 and at day 28 after the second dose. Results the study describes overall, beyond this receptor: The 56-69-year group was small, and its depth increase did not reach significance, likely because of low power. After two AZD1222 doses, both the breadth and the depth of spike-specific TCRs were significantly higher than at day 0 and than in MenACWY recipients. Most participants were white British and females outnumbered males, and the authors suggested that clonal diversity may have been underestimated. Vaccine-associated CD4 TCRs spanned the whole spike protein, with dominant responses in regions 160-218 and 743-854. Reportedly, close to half of the unique spike-specific TCRs recognized epitopes lying outside the regions that are mutated in the B.1.351 and B.1.1.7 variants. Conclusions about previously exposed vaccinees are limited because only six or seven AZD1222 recipients were SARS-CoV-2 seropositive at baseline. Because no day 14 peak-response samples were available, the repertoires could be characterized only after the peak T cell response.

The CDR3 regions of human TCRbeta chains were analyzed by immunosequencing. In the authors' own workflow: Repertoire TCRs were matched against a reference library of SARS-CoV-2-specific TCRs generated with the MIRA antigen-specificity platform. Breadth was defined as the fraction of unique TCRs that were SARS-CoV-2-associated. Depth was defined as the fraction of total T cells that were SARS-CoV-2-associated. Using the MIRA data, each spike-specific TCR was assigned both to the spike region to which the TCR was reactive and to a CD4 or CD8 class. Log10-transformed breadth and depth values were compared by one-way ANOVA with Sidak's multiple comparisons tests. Here the immuneACCESS table is served through TCRdb, limited to in-frame sequences with V and J called. Missing clones are a known gap in these copies; in checked studies unresolved V genes cover under half, and the rest lacks a known reason. V and J calls and clone size are copied from that table; D and trimming were computed from the DNA. A total of over 110,000 clones appear in this sample, around 90% of them only once. 1.5% to 2% of the sample is in the top ten clones.

The TCR comes from an adult who received the AZD1222 COVID-19 vaccine. The source material was peripheral blood, sampled 28 days after the second AZD1222 dose.

The nucleotides are TGCGCCAGCAGCTTGTACGGGGTGAGGGCAGGGAACACTGAAGCTTTCTTT. Translated, it reads CASSLYGVRAGNTEAFF. The chain is assembled from TRBV5-1 and TRBJ1-1; the D gene cannot be named for sure. A distance of 17 bases separates the germline ends of V and J, which lose 1 base and 1 base respectively. From a lookup of the germline V gene, CDR1 and CDR2 are SGHRS and YFSETQ. Including the terminal cysteine and phenylalanine, the CDR3 comprises 17 residues. This entry keeps only the CDR3 DNA: 51 bases, framed from base 1.